The entry below gives a single T cell receptor beta chain sequence along with its context. Its antigen is not identified. A junction boundary mismatches the germline segment, possibly from a read error. The sample is drawn from a study of T cell responses to AZD1222 COVID-19 vaccine. Study details: Samples with a second dose at about 4 or about 12 weeks were pooled together.

Overall study results and limits: In a largely white British group with more females than males, clonal diversity was possibly underestimated. Only a handful of individuals given AZD1222 were seropositive at baseline. Researchers took repertoire samples only after the peak T cell response had come.

Data came from immunoSEQ multiplex PCR; TCRdb stores just in-frame clones and leaves some out. The sample has about 120,000 clones; approximately 93% are singletons. This CDR3 has 14 amino acids. CDR1 is MNHEY and CDR2 is SMNVEV in the germline V gene (reference sequence). This specimen was peripheral blood, taken on day 0 of AZD1222 vaccination. The chain carries TRBV27 and TRBJ1-1, with D hard to call. The clonotype was recovered from an adult in good health. CDR3 loop: CVSSRSPQLTEAFF. CDR3 coding DNA: TGTGTCAGCAGCAGGTCCCCGCAGCTCACTGAAGCTTTCTTT.